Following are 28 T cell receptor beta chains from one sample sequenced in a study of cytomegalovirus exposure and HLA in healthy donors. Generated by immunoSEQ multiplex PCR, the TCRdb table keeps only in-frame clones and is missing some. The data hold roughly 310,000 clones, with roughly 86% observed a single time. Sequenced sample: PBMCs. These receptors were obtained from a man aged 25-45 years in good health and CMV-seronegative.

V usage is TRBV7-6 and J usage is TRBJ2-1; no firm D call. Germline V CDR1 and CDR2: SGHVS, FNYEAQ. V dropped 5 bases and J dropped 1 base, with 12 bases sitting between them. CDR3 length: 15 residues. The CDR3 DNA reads TGTGCCAGCAGCCGTAATTCGGTGTCCTACAATGAGCAGTTCTTC. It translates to CASSRNSVSYNEQFF.

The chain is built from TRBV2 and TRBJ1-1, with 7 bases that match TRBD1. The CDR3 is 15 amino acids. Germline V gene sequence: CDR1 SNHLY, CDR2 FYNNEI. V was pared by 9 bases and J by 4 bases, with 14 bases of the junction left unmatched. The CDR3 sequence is CARIRGRPGGTEAFF. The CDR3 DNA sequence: TGTGCCAGAATACGGGGGCGGCCAGGGGGCACTGAAGCTTTCTTT.

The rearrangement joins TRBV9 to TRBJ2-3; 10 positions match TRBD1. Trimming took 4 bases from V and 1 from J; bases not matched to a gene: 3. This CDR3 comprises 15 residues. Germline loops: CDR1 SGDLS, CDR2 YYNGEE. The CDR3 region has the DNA TGTGCCAGCAGCCAAGGGACAGGGGGCACAGATACGCAGTATTTT. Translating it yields CASSQGTGGTDTQYF.

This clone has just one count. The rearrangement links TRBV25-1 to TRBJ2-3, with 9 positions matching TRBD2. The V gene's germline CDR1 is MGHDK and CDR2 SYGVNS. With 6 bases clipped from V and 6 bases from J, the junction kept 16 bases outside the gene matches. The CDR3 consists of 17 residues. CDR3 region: CASSPRGRPSGGDTQYF. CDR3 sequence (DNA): TGTGCCAGCAGCCCCCGGGGCCGTCCGAGCGGGGGGGATACGCAGTATTTT.

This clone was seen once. CDR3 sequence (DNA): TGTGCCAGCAGCTTAGCCCCCAGCGGCTATGGCTACACCTTC. Residues: CASSLAPSGYGYTF. The V and J genes are TRBV7-9 and TRBJ1-2; no firm D call. From germline, CDR1 is SEHNR and CDR2 FQNEAQ (reference sequence). V gave up 0 bases and J gave up 4 bases, with 9 bases separating them. The CDR3 extends over 14 amino acids.

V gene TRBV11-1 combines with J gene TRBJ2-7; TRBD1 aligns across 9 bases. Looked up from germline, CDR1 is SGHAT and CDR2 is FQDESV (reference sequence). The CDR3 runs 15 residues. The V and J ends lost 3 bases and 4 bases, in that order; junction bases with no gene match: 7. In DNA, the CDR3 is TGTGCCAGCAGCTTGGACAGGGGACCCAATTACGAGCAGTACTTC. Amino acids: CASSLDRGPNYEQYF. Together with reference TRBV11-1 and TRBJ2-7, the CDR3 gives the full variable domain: EAEVAQSPRYKITEKSQAVAFWCDPISGHATLYWYRQILGQGPELLVQFQDESVVDDSQLPKDRFSAERLKGVDSTLKIQPAELGDSAMYLCASSLDRGPNYEQYFGPGTRLTVT.

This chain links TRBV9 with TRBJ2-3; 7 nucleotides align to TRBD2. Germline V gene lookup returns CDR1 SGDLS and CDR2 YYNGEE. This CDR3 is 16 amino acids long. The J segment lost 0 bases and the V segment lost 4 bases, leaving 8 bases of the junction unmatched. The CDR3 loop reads CASSPSGGGSTDTQYF. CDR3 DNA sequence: TGTGCCAGCAGCCCGAGCGGCGGGGGAAGCACAGATACGCAGTATTTT.

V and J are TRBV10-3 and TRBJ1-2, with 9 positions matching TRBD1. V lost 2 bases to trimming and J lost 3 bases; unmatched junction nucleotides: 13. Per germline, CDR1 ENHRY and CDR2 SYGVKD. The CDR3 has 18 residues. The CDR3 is CAISEGPGGQGGYYGYTF. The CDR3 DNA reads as TGTGCCATCAGTGAGGGTCCCGGGGGACAGGGCGGATACTATGGCTACACCTTC.

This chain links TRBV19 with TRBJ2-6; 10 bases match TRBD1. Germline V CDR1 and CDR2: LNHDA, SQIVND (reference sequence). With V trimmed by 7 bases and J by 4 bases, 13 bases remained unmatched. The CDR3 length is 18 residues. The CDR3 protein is CASNTGTGAPRGANVLTF. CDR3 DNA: TGTGCCAGTAACACCGGGACAGGGGCACCTCGGGGGGCCAACGTCCTGACTTTC.

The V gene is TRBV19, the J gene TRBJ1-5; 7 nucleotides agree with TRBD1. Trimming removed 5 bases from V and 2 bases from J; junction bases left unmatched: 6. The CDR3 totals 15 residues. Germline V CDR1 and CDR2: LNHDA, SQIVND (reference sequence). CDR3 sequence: CASSLTGIGNQPQHF. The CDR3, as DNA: TGTGCCAGTAGTCTGACAGGGATTGGCAATCAGCCCCAGCATTTT.

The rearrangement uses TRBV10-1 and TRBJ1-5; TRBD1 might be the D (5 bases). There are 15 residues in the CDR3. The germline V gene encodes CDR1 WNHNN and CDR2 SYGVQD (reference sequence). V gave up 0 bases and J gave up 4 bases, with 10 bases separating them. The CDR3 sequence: CASSESGQGNQPQHF. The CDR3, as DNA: TGCGCCAGCAGTGAGTCGGGCCAGGGAAATCAGCCCCAGCATTTT.

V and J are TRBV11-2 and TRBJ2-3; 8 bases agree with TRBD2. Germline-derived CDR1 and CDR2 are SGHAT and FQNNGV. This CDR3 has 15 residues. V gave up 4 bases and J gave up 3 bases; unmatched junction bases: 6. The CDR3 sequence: CASSSRLAWTDTQYF. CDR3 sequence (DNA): TGTGCCAGCAGCTCCCGACTAGCGTGGACAGATACGCAGTATTTT.

The CDR3 coding sequence is TGTGCCAGCAGCTTAACAGGGACCACTGAAGCTTTCTTT. Amino acid sequence: CASSLTGTTEAFF. V is TRBV7-2 and J is TRBJ1-1, with D maybe TRBD1 (6 bases). Germline lookup yields CDR1 SGHTA and CDR2 FQGNSA. Trimming cost V 2 bases and J 4 bases, with 8 bases left between them. This CDR3 has 13 amino acids. Combining the CDR3 with reference TRBV7-2 and TRBJ1-1 gives the whole variable domain GAGVSQSPSNKVTEKGKDVELRCDPISGHTALYWYRQSLGQGLEFLIYFQGNSAPDKSGLPSDRFSAERTGGSVSTLTIQRTQQEDSAVYLCASSLTGTTEAFFGQGTRLTVV.

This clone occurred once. CDR3 sequence (DNA): TGTGCCAGCAGCATCCCGACAGACTGGTCTGGCTACACCTTC. As protein: CASSIPTDWSGYTF. This chain links TRBV7-9 with TRBJ1-2; D possibly corresponds to TRBD1 (5 bases). Trimming stripped 5 bases from V and 7 bases from J, with 17 bases between. The CDR3 spans 14 residues. CDR1 SEHNR and CDR2 FQNEAQ come from the germline V gene (reference sequence).

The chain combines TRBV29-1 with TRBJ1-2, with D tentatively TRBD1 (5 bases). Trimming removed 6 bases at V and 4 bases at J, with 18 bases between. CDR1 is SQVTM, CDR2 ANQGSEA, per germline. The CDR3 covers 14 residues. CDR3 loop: CSVPGPQGVYGYTF. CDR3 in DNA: TGCAGCGTCCCTGGACCTCAAGGGGTCTATGGCTACACCTTC.

The CDR3 DNA follows: TGTGCCAGTAGTATAGAAGAGCGTAAGACCCAGTACTTC. This sequence encodes CASSIEERKTQYF. This chain links TRBV19 with TRBJ2-5; D gene ambiguous. Germline-derived CDR1 and CDR2 are LNHDA and SQIVND (reference sequence). This CDR3 is 13 amino acids long. Between the trimmed V and J ends, which lost 0 bases and 6 bases, there was a span of 8 bases.

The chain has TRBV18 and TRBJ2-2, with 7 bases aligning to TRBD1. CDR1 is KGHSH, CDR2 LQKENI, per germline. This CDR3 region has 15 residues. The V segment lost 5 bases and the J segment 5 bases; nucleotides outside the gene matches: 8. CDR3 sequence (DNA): TGTGCCAGCTCATTTTCGGGACAGCTAACCGGGGAGCTGTTTTTT. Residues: CASSFSGQLTGELFF.

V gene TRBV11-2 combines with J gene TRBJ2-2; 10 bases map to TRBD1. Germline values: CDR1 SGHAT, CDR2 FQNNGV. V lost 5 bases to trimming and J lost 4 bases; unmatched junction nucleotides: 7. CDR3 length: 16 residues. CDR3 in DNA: TGTGCCAGCAGCCGGGGGGACAGGGGTGGCACCGGGGAGCTGTTTTTT. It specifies CASSRGDRGGTGELFF.

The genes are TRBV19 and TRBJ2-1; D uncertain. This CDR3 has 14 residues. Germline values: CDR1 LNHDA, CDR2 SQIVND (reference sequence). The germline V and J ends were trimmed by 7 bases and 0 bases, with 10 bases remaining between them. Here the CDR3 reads CASIGRSSYNEQFF. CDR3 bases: TGTGCCAGTATTGGTAGGAGCTCCTACAATGAGCAGTTCTTC.

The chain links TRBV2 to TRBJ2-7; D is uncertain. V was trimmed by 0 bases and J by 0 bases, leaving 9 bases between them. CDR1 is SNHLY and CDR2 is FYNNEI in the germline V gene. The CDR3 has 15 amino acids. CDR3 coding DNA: TGTGCCAGCAGTGAAGCTACCGGTTTCTCCTACGAGCAGTACTTC. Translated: CASSEATGFSYEQYF.

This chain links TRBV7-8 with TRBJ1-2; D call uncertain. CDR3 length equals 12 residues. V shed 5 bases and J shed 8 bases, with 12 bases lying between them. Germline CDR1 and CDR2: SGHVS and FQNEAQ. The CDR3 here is CASSAPPGGYTF. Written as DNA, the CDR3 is TGTGCCAGCAGCGCCCCCCCAGGAGGCTACACCTTC. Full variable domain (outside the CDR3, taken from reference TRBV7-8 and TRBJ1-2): GAGVSQSPRYKVAKRGQDVALRCDPISGHVSLFWYQQALGQGPEFLTYFQNEAQLDKSGLPSDRFFAERPEGSVSTLKIQRTQQEDSAVYLCASSAPPGGYTFGSGTRLTVV.

The CDR3 DNA reads TGCGCCAGCAGTGGTAAGGGACAGGGAAACTACGAGCAGTACTTC. Translating it yields CASSGKGQGNYEQYF. This sequence joins TRBV10-2 and TRBJ2-7; 9 bases are a match to TRBD1. Germline V gene lookup returns CDR1 WSHSY and CDR2 SAAADI. The J segment lost 3 bases and the V segment lost 4 bases, leaving 7 bases of the junction unmatched. The CDR3 is 15 residues long.

The CDR3 sequence: CASRPPDRDYGYTF. The CDR3 DNA follows: TGTGCCAGCCGACCTCCCGACAGGGACTATGGCTACACCTTC. J is TRBJ1-2 and V is TRBV6-1; TRBD1 agrees at 7 bases. V lost 8 bases and J lost 3; bases outside the gene matches: 9. The V gene's germline CDR1 is MNHNS and CDR2 SASEGT. The CDR3 has 14 amino acids.

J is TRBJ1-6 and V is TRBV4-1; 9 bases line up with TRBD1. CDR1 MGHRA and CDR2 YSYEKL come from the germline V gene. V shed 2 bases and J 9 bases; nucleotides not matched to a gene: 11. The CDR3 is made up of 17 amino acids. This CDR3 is CASSQMILGQGSSPLHF. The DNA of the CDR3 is TGCGCCAGCAGCCAAATGATACTTGGACAGGGGTCTTCACCCCTCCACTTT.

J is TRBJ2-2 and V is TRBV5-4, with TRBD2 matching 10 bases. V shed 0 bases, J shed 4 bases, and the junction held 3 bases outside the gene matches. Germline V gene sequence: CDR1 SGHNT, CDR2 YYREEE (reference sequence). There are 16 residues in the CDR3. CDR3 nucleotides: TGTGCCAGCAGCTTGGTAGCGGGGGGCGGCACCGGGGAGCTGTTTTTT. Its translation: CASSLVAGGGTGELFF. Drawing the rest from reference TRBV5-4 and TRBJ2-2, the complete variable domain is ETGVTQSPTHLIKTRGQQVTLRCSSQSGHNTVSWYQQALGQGPQFIFQYYREEENGRGNFPPRFSGLQFPNYSSELNVNALELDDSALYLCASSLVAGGGTGELFFGEGSRLTVL.

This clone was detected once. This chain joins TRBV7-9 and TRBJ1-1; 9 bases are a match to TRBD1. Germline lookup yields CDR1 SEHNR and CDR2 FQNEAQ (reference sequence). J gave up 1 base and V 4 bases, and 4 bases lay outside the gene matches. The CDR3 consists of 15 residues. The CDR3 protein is CASSSVQGANTEAFF. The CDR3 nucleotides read TGTGCCAGCAGCTCAGTACAGGGGGCGAACACTGAAGCTTTCTTT. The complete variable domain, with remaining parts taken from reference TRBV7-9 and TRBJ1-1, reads DTGVSQNPRHKITKRGQNVTFRCDPISEHNRLYWYRQTLGQGPEFLTYFQNEAQLEKSRLLSDRFSAERPKGSFSTLEIQRTEQGDSAMYLCASSSVQGANTEAFFGQGTRLTVV.

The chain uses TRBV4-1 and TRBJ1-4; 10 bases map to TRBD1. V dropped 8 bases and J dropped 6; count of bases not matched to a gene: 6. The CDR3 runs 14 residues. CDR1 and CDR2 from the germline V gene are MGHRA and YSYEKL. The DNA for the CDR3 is TGCGCCAGCTCCTCCGGGACAGGGGATGAAAAACTGTTTTTT. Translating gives CASSSGTGDEKLFF.

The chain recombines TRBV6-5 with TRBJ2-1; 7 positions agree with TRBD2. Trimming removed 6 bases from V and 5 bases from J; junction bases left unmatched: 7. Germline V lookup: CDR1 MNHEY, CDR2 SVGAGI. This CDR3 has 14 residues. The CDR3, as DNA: TGTGCCAGCAGCAGACTAGCTGGGGACAATGAGCAGTTCTTC. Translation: CASSRLAGDNEQFF.